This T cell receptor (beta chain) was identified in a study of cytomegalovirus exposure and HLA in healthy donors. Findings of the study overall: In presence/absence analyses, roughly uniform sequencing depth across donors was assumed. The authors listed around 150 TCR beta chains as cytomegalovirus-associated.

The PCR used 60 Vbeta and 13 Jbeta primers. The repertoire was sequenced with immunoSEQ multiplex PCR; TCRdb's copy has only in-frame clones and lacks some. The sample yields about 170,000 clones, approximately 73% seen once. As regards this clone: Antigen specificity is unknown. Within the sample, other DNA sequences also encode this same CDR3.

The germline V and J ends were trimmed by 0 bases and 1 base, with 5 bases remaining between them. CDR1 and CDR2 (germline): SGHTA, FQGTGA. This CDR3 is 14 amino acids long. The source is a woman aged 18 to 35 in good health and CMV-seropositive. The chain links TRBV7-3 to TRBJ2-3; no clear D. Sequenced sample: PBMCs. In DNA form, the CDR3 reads TGTGCCAGCAGCTTAACAAGCGGCACAGATACGCAGTATTTT. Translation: CASSLTSGTDTQYF.